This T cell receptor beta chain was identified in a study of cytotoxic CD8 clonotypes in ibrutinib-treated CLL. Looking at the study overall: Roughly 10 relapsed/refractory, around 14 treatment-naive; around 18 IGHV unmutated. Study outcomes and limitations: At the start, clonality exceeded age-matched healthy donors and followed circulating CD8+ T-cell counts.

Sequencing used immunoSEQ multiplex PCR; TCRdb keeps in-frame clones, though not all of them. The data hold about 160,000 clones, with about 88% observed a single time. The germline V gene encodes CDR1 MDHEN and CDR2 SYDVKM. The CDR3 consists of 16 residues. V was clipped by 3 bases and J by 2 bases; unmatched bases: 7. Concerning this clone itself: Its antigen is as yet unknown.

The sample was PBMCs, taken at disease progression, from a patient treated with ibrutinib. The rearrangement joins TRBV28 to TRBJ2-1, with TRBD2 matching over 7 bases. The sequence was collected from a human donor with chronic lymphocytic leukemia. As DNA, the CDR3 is TGTGCCAGCAGTTTTCGTCGCGGGAGCGCCTACAATGAGCAGTTCTTC. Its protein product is CASSFRRGSAYNEQFF.